The text below deals with one TCR beta chain. Its antigen is still unknown. Base-call qualities are not available, and no considerably larger clone is one nucleotide away. The library was obtained by the immunoSEQ multiplex PCR assay. The multiplex PCR relied on a mix of 60 forward primers for TCR Vbeta segments and 13 reverse primers for TCR Jbeta segments. The CDR3 region of rearranged TCR beta genes was amplified from genomic DNA with a multiplex PCR assay. The Illumina HiSeq System was used to sequence the amplified TCR beta libraries as 87-base-pair reads. Per the source publication's procedure: Across the roughly 700 repertoires, a later analysis counted some 80 million unique TCR beta chains, approximately 12 million of which were shared by at least two donors. A nearest-neighbor algorithm error-corrected the raw reads and collapsed the reads into unique sequences, merging closely related sequences to remove PCR and sequencing errors. To assign V, D and J gene segments, CDR3 sequences were aligned to IMGT reference sequences. Each retained sequence needed at least a six-nucleotide match to both a V gene segment and a J gene segment. Rearrangements were called productive when the CDR3 lacked stop codons and stayed in frame with V and J; all others were non-productive. CDR3 was defined by IMGT convention, running from the second conserved V-encoded cysteine to the conserved J-encoded phenylalanine. Sequences without an unambiguous match to a single V gene segment were excluded from the earlier analysis of about 600 of the donors. An earlier analysis of fewer than 650 of the donors classified V segments as functional when productive rearrangements were above 56.7% and as segregating when the standard deviation between donors was above 5%. A statistical classification framework was built for diagnosing cytomegalovirus status from the catalog of TCR beta chain sequences. In a later analysis, V and J genes were assigned by comparing TCR nucleotide sequences against IMGT/GENE-DB human TR gene sequences. Using the TCRdist pipeline, a later analysis assigned CDR3 sequences along with most-parsimonious VDJ recombination scenarios. In a later analysis, every TCR beta chain was defined by the combination of its CDR3 amino acid sequence and its V-gene family, and reads without a unique V-gene family were dropped. As a way to deal with suspected cross-contamination and a sequencing artifact, a later analysis dropped 450 to 700 nucleotide sequences that were highly shared and had low generation probability. In a later analysis, a clonal expansion index for each public chain was calculated from normalized within-repertoire ranks of inferred template counts. In a later analysis, generation probabilities were computed using a VDJ recombination model fitted to out-of-frame rearrangements, and the results were checked against IGoR. In a later analysis, hypergeometric tests were used to score TCR-TCR, TCR-HLA and TCR-CMV co-occurrence, with a repertoire-size bias correction applied to TCR pairs. To estimate false discovery rates, a later analysis permuted the HLA or CMV assignments 20 times. In a later analysis, co-occurring TCRs were grouped using DBSCAN, with TCRdist sequence similarity added in when clustering inside HLA-allele-positive subsets. For co-occurrence clustering, repertoires with fewer than 30,000 or more than 120,000 public chains were excluded, along with several repertoires with anomalous nucleotide sharing. TCRdb retrieved this table from immuneACCESS and kept in-frame rearrangements only. Not all clones are present; in checked studies, unresolved V genes account for under half, and no reason is known for the remainder. V and J calls and clone size follow that table, whereas D and trimming were derived from the DNA. This sample lists 170,000 or so clones; more than 60% were detected once. The ten largest clones add up to 3.1% of the sample.

The data were taken from a study of cytomegalovirus exposure and HLA in healthy donors (TCRdb year 2017). Notes on the research overall: An earlier analysis of more than 550 of the donors reported roughly 300 Gb of sequence data and 100 million to 120 million unique TCR beta sequences obtained from about 180 million T cells. Approximately 310 gigabases of sequencing data and tens of millions of unique TCR sequences were included in an early release covering about 700 HLA-typed donors. Of the 398 genotyped donors, approximately 82% fell in the genetic ancestry cluster associated with self-reported Caucasian donors. The study aimed to test whether signatures of past pathogen exposure could be identified by cataloging public T cell receptors. The T cell repertoires of around 670 subjects were profiled by immunosequencing and related to cytomegalovirus serostatus. A separate validation cohort of over 95 different subjects was used in addition to the approximately 700-subject first cohort. The study combined high-throughput TCR immunosequencing, statistical association of individual TCRs with disease status, and machine learning to predict cytomegalovirus infection status. A later analysis re-analyzed previously published TCR beta repertoires from approximately 670 donors and added high-resolution HLA genotyping to study TCR occurrence patterns. The later analysis used no new phenotypic data to find candidate immune exposures, relying instead on TCR beta sequences and their occurrence across donors. An earlier analysis of around 580 of the donors used high-throughput TCR beta sequencing to judge whether each TCR beta V gene segment behaved as functional or pseudogenic. Donor age, sex, ethnicity and CMV serostatus were compiled together with the repertoire data. A later genetic analysis took genome-wide SNP genotypes for about 65% of the roughly 670 donors and used that subset as a discovery cohort. All discovery cohort repertoires had been generated on a single sequencing platform. Both class I and class II loci were covered by HLA typing, at four-digit resolution. The number of donors typed differed by locus, with about 629-640 for A, B, C, DRB1 and DQB1, over 500 for DQA1, 600 to 610 for DPA1, and 472 for DPB1. Roughly 5 DR-DQ haplotypes were handled as single units for association and clustering, since linkage in the cohort was strong. Across under 500 genotyped donors of the cohort, an average of about 250,000 unique TCR beta nucleotide sequences per donor were sequenced, and approximately 19% of those sequences were non-productive. General findings and caveats noted by the study authors: Some IMGT-functional V segments, including TRBV6-2 and TRBV6-3, could not be told apart with the 87-base-pair reads, so those segments were excluded. In a later analysis, TCR association rates were found to vary across HLA loci, with the most associated TCRs seen for DRB1 alleles and the fewest for HLA-C alleles. In vitro tests confirmed that three of the cytomegalovirus-associated TCR beta chains recognize cytomegalovirus antigens. A further reported finding was that TCR beta sequences accurately predicted the HLA-A and HLA-B alleles for most subjects in the first cohort. Because some donors lacked HLA typing at each locus, the association tests relied only on the typed subset. According to the authors, the approach could potentially be generalized to other disease states and immunological phenotypes. A later analysis reported that several top co-occurrence clusters appeared linked to parvovirus B19, influenza, CMV and Epstein-Barr virus. A later genetic analysis associated a missense DCLRE1C variant with V-gene and J-gene trimming of TCR beta chains, and an independent cohort replicated the association. About 15 rarely observed V segments, including chromosome 9 orphons, were excluded from the earlier analysis of a few hundred of the donors because counts were too low. The sequencing pipeline was judged likely to have produced a cluster of highly shared sequence variants as a technical artifact. A later analysis associated about 17,000 TCR beta sequences with specific HLA alleles at a false discovery rate of 0.05. Compared with equally common non-associated chains, HLA-associated TCR beta chains in a later analysis were more clonally expanded and had lower generation probabilities. In a later genetic analysis, fewer N-insertions in productive TCRs were reported among donors in an Asian-associated ancestry cluster than the roughly 670-donor mean. Across donors, most TCR sequences were observed very rarely, whereas some public TCRs were present in many individuals. Cytomegalovirus status was reported to be diagnosed by the classifier with high specificity and sensitivity in both the original and validation cohorts. The only immune exposure information available for the cohort was CMV serostatus. The presence/absence analyses assumed that sequencing depth was roughly uniform across donors, and that assumption may not be true. In the study, approximately 160 TCR beta chains were listed as associated with cytomegalovirus. The cohort was sequenced for TCR beta chains only, and without alpha or paired-chain data the features that could be detected were limited. An earlier analysis of some 560 of the donors showed that most TCR beta V segments appeared in productive rearrangements either about 87% or about 30% of the time, which broadly matched IMGT annotations. In a later analysis, most CMV-associated TCR beta chains were found to appear HLA-restricted, with HLA associations seemingly driven largely by CMV exposure. Correlated functional status among segregating V segments might reflect linkage disequilibrium, but an unknown experimental factor could not be ruled out. When HLA alleles, especially DR and DQ, strongly co-occurred, TCR associations were difficult to assign to individual alleles.

In total, about 650 healthy bone marrow donors made up the cohort. Cohort members were all nominally healthy when sampled, although unrecorded immune exposures were likely present. The donor was CMV seropositive and was included in the group of 270 or so seropositive cohort members. Every donor gave a peripheral blood sample, and the peripheral blood mononuclear cells from that sample were used for TCR beta sequencing. Genomic DNA extraction from the blood cell samples was performed with the Qiagen DNeasy Blood Extraction Kit. CDR1 is given as SGDLS and CDR2 as YYNGEE, both from the germline V gene. The junction carries 17 bases between V and J, which are trimmed by 3 bases and 0 bases respectively. The CDR3 starts with the cysteine, ends with the phenylalanine, and has 17 residues. The entry retains the CDR3 DNA only, 51 bases that are in frame from base 1.

The sample was PBMCs. This chain is built from TRBV9 and TRBJ2-3; D gene: possibly TRBD2, on 5 matching bases. The source of this sequence is a woman aged 50 to 65 in good health and CMV-seropositive. In nucleotide form, the sequence is TGTGCCAGCAGCGGCCCATTCGGGGAATCTAGCACAGATACGCAGTATTTT. Translated, it gives CASSGPFGESSTDTQYF.